The rows below give T cell receptor beta chains drawn from one sample of a study of blood T cells in healthy people across ages. MiXCR was run by TCRdb on the 5' RACE reads, yielding one entry per CDR3 protein. The data hold about 620,000 distinct CDR3 sequences, with roughly half observed a single time. The sequencing sample was made of blood. All receptors come from a woman of 80 years or more in good health. Both conserved end residues are part of each CDR3. A D gene is named only where the DNA matches it firmly. A row's size may be missing; if present it is once, few, many or a size class.

j_gene	d_gene	abundance	v_gene	CDR3nt	CDR3aa
TRBJ2-5	TRBD2	once	TRBV2	TGTGCTAGCAGTGAAGCGGGGACTAGCGAAGAGACCCAGTACTTC	CASSEAGTSEETQYF
TRBJ1-1	TRBD1	-	TRBV14	TGTGCCAGCAGCCTCCTGACAGGGTCGAACACTGAAGCTTTCTTT	CASSLLTGSNTEAFF
TRBJ2-1	TRBD2	many	TRBV5-1	TGCGCCAGCAGCTGGGGGACTACTTACAATGAGCAGTTCTTC	CASSWGTTYNEQFF
TRBJ2-7	-	-	TRBV11-2	TGTGCCAGCAGCTTCGGCAGGGGGGGGTCCTCCTACGAGCAGTACTTC	CASSFGRGGSSYEQYF
TRBJ2-1	-	few	TRBV4-1	TGCGCCAGCAGCCAACACGGGGATTTCTACAATGAGCAGTTCTTC	CASSQHGDFYNEQFF
TRBJ2-3	-	-	TRBV6-6	TGTGCCAGCAGTTCACCAAATAGCGGACTCGAGGCAGATACGCAGTATTTT	CASSSPNSGLEADTQYF
TRBJ1-2	-	-	TRBV2	TGTGCCAGCAGTGATGACAGGACGTACTATGGCTACACCTTC	CASSDDRTYYGYTF
TRBJ2-1	TRBD1	many	TRBV11-2	TGTGCCAGCAGCTCCACAGGGGGGACTTACAATGAGCAGTTCTTC	CASSSTGGTYNEQFF
TRBJ2-2	-	-	TRBV20-1	TGCAGTGCTAACCAGCGGACGAACACCGGGGAGCTGTTTTTT	CSANQRTNTGELFF
TRBJ1-1	TRBD1	-	TRBV10-3	TGTGCCATCAGTGAGTCTGAGGGGGCGGACACTGAAGCTTTCTTT	CAISESEGADTEAFF
TRBJ2-3	-	-	TRBV4-2	TGTGCCAGCAGCCCCGAAGGGGGTCACACAGATACGCAGTATTTT	CASSPEGGHTDTQYF
TRBJ2-7	-	many	TRBV20-1	TGCAGTGCTAGACGTTCCCCCGAGCAGTACTTC	CSARRSPEQYF
TRBJ1-1	TRBD1	-	TRBV7-3	TGTGCCAGCAGACAGGGGGTTACGAACACTGAAGCTTTCTTT	CASRQGVTNTEAFF
TRBJ1-1	-	-	TRBV30	TGTGCCTGGACCGGGGGCGAGAACACTGAAGCTTTCTTT	CAWTGGENTEAFF
TRBJ2-2	-	-	TRBV5-5	TGTGCCAGCAGCTTGTCCACATGGACGAACACCGGGGAGCTGTTTTTT	CASSLSTWTNTGELFF
TRBJ2-1	TRBD1	-	TRBV7-6	TGTGCCAGCACCGTTGACAGGGGCACCTACAATGAGCAGTTCTTC	CASTVDRGTYNEQFF
TRBJ1-1	-	-	TRBV12-3/TRBV12-4	TGTGCCCGCAGCCTATCGGGGAGAGGGAACACTGAAGCTTTCTTT	CARSLSGRGNTEAFF
TRBJ2-7	-	-	TRBV20-1	TGCAGTGCTAGCGGGACGGGGAAATCCTACGAGCAGTACTTC	CSASGTGKSYEQYF
TRBJ2-5	-	few	TRBV12-3/TRBV12-4	TGTGCCAGCAGCCCACACGGGGTGGATAGAGCGGCCAGGGAGACCCAGTACTTC	CASSPHGVDRAARETQYF
TRBJ2-1	TRBD1	many	TRBV12-3/TRBV12-4	TGTGCCAGCAGTCCCCAGGACAGGGGATACAACAATGAGCAGTTCTTC	CASSPQDRGYNNEQFF
TRBJ2-3	TRBD2	-	TRBV3-1	TGTGCCAGCAGCCCTGGGCCCGGACTAGCGGGGGGGCCAGCAGATACGCAGTATTTT	CASSPGPGLAGGPADTQYF
TRBJ2-1	-	-	TRBV28	TGTGCCAGCAGTTTTGGGGGAAAGGAGCAGTTCTTC	CASSFGGKEQFF
TRBJ1-2	-	few	TRBV3-1	TGTGCCAGCAGCCAAGAACATGGGTCACCGTATGGCTACACCTTC	CASSQEHGSPYGYTF
TRBJ1-4	TRBD1	-	TRBV7-6	TGTGCCAGCAGCTTCTCTCTGGGACAGGGCGTTGTGGGTGAAAAACTGTTTTTT	CASSFSLGQGVVGEKLFF
TRBJ2-1	TRBD2	many	TRBV12-3/TRBV12-4	TGTGCCAGCACTTTGGGTGGCGGTAGCGGGATTGCGTTCTTC	CASTLGGGSGIAFF
TRBJ2-2	TRBD1	-	TRBV12-3/TRBV12-4	TGTGCCAGCAGTTTTAGGGACAGGGTCGGGGAGCTGTTTTTT	CASSFRDRVGELFF
TRBJ2-7	-	-	TRBV25-1	TGTGCCAGCAGTGAAGGACGGCCCTACGAGCAGTACTTC	CASSEGRPYEQYF
TRBJ2-5	-	-	TRBV10-2	TGCGCCAGCAGTGGGTCGGAGACCCAGTACTTC	CASSGSETQYF
TRBJ2-3	TRBD2	many	TRBV7-9	TGTGCCAGCAGCTTCGTGTCTCTAGCGGGGAGCACAGATACGCAGTATTTT	CASSFVSLAGSTDTQYF
TRBJ2-1	TRBD2	few	TRBV6-5	TGTGCCAGCAGGGGACTAGCGGCCAGCTCCTACAATGAGCAGTTCTTC	CASRGLAASSYNEQFF
TRBJ2-1	TRBD2	-	TRBV28	TGTGCCAGCAGTTTCCCGACTAGCGGGAGGGCCTCGGGGAATGAGCAGTTCTTC	CASSFPTSGRASGNEQFF